A selection of T cell receptor beta chains follows, all from one sample in a study of T cell responses to AZD1222 COVID-19 vaccine. Measured with immunoSEQ multiplex PCR; TCRdb has only the in-frame clones, and not every one. The table has 100,000 to 150,000 clones, roughly 89% seen once. This sample comprised peripheral blood, obtained on day 0 of AZD1222 vaccination. The receptors stem from an adult in good health. Each CDR3 is given with its conserved first and last residue. A D gene is named only where the DNA matches it firmly. Clone sizes are given selectively: once, few, many, or a class where the clone is expanded.

clone_size | j_call | v_call | d_call | cdr3_aa | cdr3_nt
once | TRBJ1-2 | TRBV9 | NA | CASSARGSNYGYTF | TGTGCCAGCAGCGCGCGGGGCTCTAACTATGGCTACACCTTC
NA | TRBJ2-3 | TRBV25-1 | TRBD1 | CASRETGWHTDTQYF | TGTGCCAGCAGGGAGACAGGGTGGCACACAGATACGCAGTATTTT
NA | TRBJ2-1 | TRBV7-6 | NA | CASSVYNEQFF | TGTGCCAGCAGTGTCTACAATGAGCAGTTCTTC
NA | TRBJ2-2 | TRBV3-1/TRBV3-2 | TRBD1 | CASSRSGQGNTGELFF | TGTGCCAGCAGCCGATCGGGACAGGGGAACACCGGGGAGCTGTTTTTT
NA | TRBJ1-5 | TRBV7-9 | TRBD1 | CASSRTGDHQPQHF | TGTGCCAGCAGCCGGACAGGGGATCATCAGCCCCAGCATTTT
NA | TRBJ1-2 | TRBV2 | NA | CASSVDLSLGYTF | TGTGCCAGCAGTGTAGATCTCTCCCTAGGCTACACCTTC
NA | TRBJ1-2 | TRBV28 | NA | CASRANPRGGGDGYTF | TGTGCCAGCAGAGCCAACCCTAGAGGAGGTGGCGATGGCTACACCTTC
NA | TRBJ2-3 | TRBV19 | NA | CASSMTDTQYF | TGTGCCAGTAGTATGACAGATACGCAGTATTTT
NA | TRBJ1-1 | TRBV20-1 | NA | CSASKGTLNTEAFF | TGCAGTGCTAGTAAGGGGACCTTGAACACTGAAGCTTTCTTT
few | TRBJ1-1 | TRBV4-3 | NA | CASSQGIGDRGFF | TGCGCCAGCAGCCAAGGGATAGGGGATCGAGGTTTCTTT
NA | TRBJ1-2 | TRBV6-2/TRBV6-3 | TRBD1 | CASSSGGAKDGYTF | TGTGCCAGCAGCTCAGGGGGGGCGAAGGATGGCTACACCTTC
NA | TRBJ2-7 | TRBV5-4 | NA | CASSLELGNYEQYF | TGTGCCAGCAGCCTAGAACTGGGTAACTACGAGCAGTACTTC
NA | TRBJ2-7 | TRBV20-1 | NA | CSASRAPRTYEQYF | TGCAGTGCTAGTAGGGCCCCCCGCACCTACGAGCAGTACTTC
NA | TRBJ1-5 | TRBV19 | NA | CASMEDSNQPQHF | TGTGCCAGTATGGAAGATAGCAATCAGCCCCAGCATTTT
NA | TRBJ2-7 | TRBV19 | NA | CASSLTDNYEQYF | TGTGCCAGTAGTCTAACGGACAACTACGAGCAGTACTTC
NA | TRBJ1-3 | TRBV4-2 | NA | CASSRGPGNTIYF | TGTGCCAGCAGCAGGGGTCCTGGAAACACCATATATTTT
NA | TRBJ2-1 | TRBV11-3 | TRBD2 | CASSFRLAGGNNEQFF | TGTGCCAGCAGCTTTAGACTAGCGGGGGGGAACAATGAGCAGTTCTTC
NA | TRBJ2-6 | TRBV5-8 | TRBD1 | CASSGGQGIGANVLTF | TGTGCCAGCAGCGGGGGACAGGGGATCGGGGCCAACGTCCTGACTTTC
NA | TRBJ1-2 | TRBV12-3/TRBV12-4 | NA | CASSHGTPYGYTF | TGTGCCAGCAGTCACGGGACACCCTATGGCTACACCTTC
NA | TRBJ2-1 | TRBV27 | TRBD2 | CASSFIAGINNEQFF | TGTGCCAGCAGTTTCATAGCGGGGATTAACAATGAGCAGTTCTTC
NA | TRBJ2-2 | TRBV29-1 | NA | CSVEGVANTGELFF | TGCAGCGTTGAAGGAGTAGCGAACACCGGGGAGCTGTTTTTT
NA | TRBJ1-6 | TRBV5-1 | NA | CASSLRQGNSPLHF | TGCGCCAGCAGCTTGCGGCAGGGCAATTCACCCCTCCACTTT
NA | TRBJ1-6 | TRBV3-1/TRBV3-2 | NA | CASSQGYIGPLHF | TGTGCCAGCAGCCAAGGATATATTGGGCCCCTCCACTTT
once | TRBJ1-5 | TRBV27 | NA | CASSLIYSNQPQHF | TGTGCCAGCAGTTTAATATATAGCAATCAGCCCCAGCATTTT
NA | TRBJ2-1 | TRBV5-1 | NA | CASSLVPSRGNEQFF | TGCGCCAGCAGCTTGGTGCCTAGCAGGGGCAATGAGCAGTTCTTC
NA | TRBJ2-7 | TRBV5-1 | NA | CASSLGDRKSSYEQYF | TGCGCCAGCAGCTTGGGAGACCGAAAGAGCTCCTACGAGCAGTACTTC
NA | TRBJ1-5 | TRBV6-2/TRBV6-3 | NA | CASSLGGVGRNQPQHF | TGTGCCAGCAGCCTAGGTGGTGTAGGAAGAAATCAGCCCCAGCATTTT
NA | TRBJ1-5 | TRBV2 | TRBD1 | CASSELGTGGYSNQPQHF | TGTGCCAGCAGTGAATTGGGGACAGGGGGATATAGCAATCAGCCCCAGCATTTT
NA | TRBJ1-2 | TRBV4-2 | NA | CASSQDRVGGYTF | TGTGCCAGCAGCCAAGATCGGGTTGGAGGCTACACCTTC
few | TRBJ2-7 | TRBV7-7 | NA | CASSLTSSLEQYF | TGTGCCAGCAGCTTAACTTCATCTCTCGAGCAGTACTTC
NA | TRBJ2-5 | TRBV27 | TRBD2 | CASSRTVRPSGKETQYF | TGTGCCAGCAGTCGAACAGTTAGGCCTAGCGGGAAAGAGACCCAGTACTTC
NA | TRBJ1-1 | TRBV6-5 | TRBD1 | CASSLSQGTEAFF | TGTGCCAGCAGTTTATCACAGGGGACCGAAGCTTTCTTT
NA | TRBJ2-2 | TRBV19 | NA | CASSRGNGGTGELFF | TGTGCCAGTAGTCGGGGAAATGGGGGCACCGGGGAGCTGTTTTTT
NA | TRBJ1-4 | TRBV18 | NA | CASSPLLGDEKLFF | TGTGCCAGCTCACCGCTTTTGGGGGATGAAAAACTGTTTTTT
NA | TRBJ2-1 | TRBV7-2 | TRBD2 | CASSPERGGSEQFF | TGTGCCAGCAGCCCCGAGCGGGGGGGCAGTGAGCAGTTCTTC
NA | TRBJ2-5 | TRBV5-1 | TRBD1 | CASSLGDRVWVKTQYF | TGCGCCAGCAGCTTGGGAGACAGGGTTTGGGTGAAGACCCAGTACTTC
NA | TRBJ1-1 | TRBV7-9 | NA | CASSLDPYGTGSNTEAFF | TGTGCCAGCAGCTTAGACCCCTACGGTACGGGATCGAACACTGAAGCTTTCTTT
NA | TRBJ2-1 | TRBV7-3 | TRBD2 | CASSPQTSGGVSSYNEQFF | TGTGCCAGCAGCCCCCAGACTAGCGGGGGTGTTAGCTCCTACAATGAGCAGTTCTTC